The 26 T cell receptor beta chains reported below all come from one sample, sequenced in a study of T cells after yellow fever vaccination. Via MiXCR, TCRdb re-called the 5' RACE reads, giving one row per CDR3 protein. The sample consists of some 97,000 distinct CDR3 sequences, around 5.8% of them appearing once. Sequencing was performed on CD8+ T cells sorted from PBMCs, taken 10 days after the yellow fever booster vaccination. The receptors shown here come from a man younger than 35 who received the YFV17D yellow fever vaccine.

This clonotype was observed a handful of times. The CDR3 reads CASSTGQGSDEQYV. The CDR3 DNA follows: TGTGCCAGCAGTACGGGACAGGGAAGTGACGAGCAGTACGTC. The V gene is TRBV6-5, the J gene TRBJ2-7, with 9 bases that match TRBD1. J lost 5 bases, V lost 5 bases, and 7 bases had no gene match. Germline lookup yields CDR1 MNHEY and CDR2 SVGAGI. There are 14 residues in the CDR3.

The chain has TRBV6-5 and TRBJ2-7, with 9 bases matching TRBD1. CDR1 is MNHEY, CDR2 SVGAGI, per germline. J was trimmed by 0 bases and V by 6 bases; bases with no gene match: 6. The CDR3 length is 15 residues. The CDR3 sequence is CASRQTGGGSYEQYV. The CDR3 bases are TGTGCCAGCAGGCAGACAGGGGGAGGCTCCTACGAGCAGTACGTC.

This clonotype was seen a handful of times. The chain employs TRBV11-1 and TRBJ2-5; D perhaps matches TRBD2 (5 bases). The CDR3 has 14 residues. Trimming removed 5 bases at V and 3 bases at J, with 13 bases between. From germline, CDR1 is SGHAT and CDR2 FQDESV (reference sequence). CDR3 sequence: CASSKEGIKETQYF. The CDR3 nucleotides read TGTGCCAGCAGCAAAGAGGGAATAAAAGAGACCCAGTACTTC.

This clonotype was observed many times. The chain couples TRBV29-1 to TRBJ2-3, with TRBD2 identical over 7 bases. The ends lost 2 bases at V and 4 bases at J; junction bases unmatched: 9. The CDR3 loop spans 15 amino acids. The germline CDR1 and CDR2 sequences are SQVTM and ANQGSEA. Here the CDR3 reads CSVEQRGTTPDTQYF. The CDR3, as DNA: TGCAGCGTTGAACAGCGGGGCACGACACCAGATACGCAGTATTTT.

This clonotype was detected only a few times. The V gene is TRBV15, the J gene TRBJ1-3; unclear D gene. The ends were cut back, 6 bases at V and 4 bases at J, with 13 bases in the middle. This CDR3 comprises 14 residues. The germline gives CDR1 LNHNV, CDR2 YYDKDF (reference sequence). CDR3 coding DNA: TGTGCCACCAGTAAAAGGGTGTCGGGAAACACCATATATTTT. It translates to CATSKRVSGNTIYF.

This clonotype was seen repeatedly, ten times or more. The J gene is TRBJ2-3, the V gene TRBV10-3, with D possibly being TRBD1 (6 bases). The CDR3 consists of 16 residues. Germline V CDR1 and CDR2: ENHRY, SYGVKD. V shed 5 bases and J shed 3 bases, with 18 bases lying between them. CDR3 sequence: CAISLGQSPVTDTQYF. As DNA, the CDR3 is TGTGCCATCAGTTTGGGACAATCCCCCGTGACAGATACGCAGTATTTT.

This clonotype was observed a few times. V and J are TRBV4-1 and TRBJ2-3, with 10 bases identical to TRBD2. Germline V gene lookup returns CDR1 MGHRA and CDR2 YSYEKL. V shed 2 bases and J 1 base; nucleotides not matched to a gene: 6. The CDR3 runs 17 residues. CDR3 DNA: TGCGCCAGCAGCCAACTCCCTAGCGGGGGTGGCACAGATACGCAGTATTTT. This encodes CASSQLPSGGGTDTQYF.

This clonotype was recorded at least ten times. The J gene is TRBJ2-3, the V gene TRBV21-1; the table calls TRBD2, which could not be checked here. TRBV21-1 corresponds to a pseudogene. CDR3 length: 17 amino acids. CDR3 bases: TGTGCCAGCAGCCTCCGGACAGCCGGAGGTGGCACAGATACGCAGTATTTT. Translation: CASSLRTAGGGTDTQYF.

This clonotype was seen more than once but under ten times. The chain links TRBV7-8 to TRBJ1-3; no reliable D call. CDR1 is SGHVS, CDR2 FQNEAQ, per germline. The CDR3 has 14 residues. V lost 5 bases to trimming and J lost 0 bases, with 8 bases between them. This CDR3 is CASSGRGSGNTIYF. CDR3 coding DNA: TGTGCCAGCAGCGGACGGGGCTCTGGAAACACCATATATTTT.

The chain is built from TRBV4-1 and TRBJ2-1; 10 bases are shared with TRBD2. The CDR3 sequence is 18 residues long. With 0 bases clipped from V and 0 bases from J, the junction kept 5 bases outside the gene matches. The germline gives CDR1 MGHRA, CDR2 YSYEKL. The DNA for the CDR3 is TGCGCCAGCAGCCAAGAGGGAGCGGGGGGGAGCTCCTACAATGAGCAGTTCTTC. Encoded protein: CASSQEGAGGSSYNEQFF.

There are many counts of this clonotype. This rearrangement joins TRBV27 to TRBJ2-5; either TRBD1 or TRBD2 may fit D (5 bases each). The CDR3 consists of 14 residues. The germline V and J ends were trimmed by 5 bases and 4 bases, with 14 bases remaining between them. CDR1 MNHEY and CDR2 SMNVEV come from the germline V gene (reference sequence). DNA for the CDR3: TGTGCCAGCAGTCCCGACGGGGACCCAGAGACCCAGTACTTC. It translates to CASSPDGDPETQYF.

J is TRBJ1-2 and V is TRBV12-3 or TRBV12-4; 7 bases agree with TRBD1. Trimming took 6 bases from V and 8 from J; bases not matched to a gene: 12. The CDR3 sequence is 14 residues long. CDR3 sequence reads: CASSLQGRSNGYTF. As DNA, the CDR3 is TGTGCCAGCAGCCTACAGGGGAGGAGTAACGGCTACACCTTC.

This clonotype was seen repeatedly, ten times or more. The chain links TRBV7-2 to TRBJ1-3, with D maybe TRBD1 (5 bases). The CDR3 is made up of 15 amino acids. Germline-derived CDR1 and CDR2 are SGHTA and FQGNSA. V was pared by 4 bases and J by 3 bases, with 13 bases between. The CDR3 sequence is CASSSDGGGGNTIYF. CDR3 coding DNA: TGTGCCAGCAGCTCAGATGGGGGTGGTGGAAACACCATATATTTT.

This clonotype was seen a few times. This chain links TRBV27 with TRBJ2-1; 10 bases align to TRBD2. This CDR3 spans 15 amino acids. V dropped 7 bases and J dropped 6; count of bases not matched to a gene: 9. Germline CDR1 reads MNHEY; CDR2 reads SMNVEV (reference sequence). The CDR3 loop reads CASTKAGGPINEQFF. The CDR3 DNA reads TGTGCCAGCACCAAAGCGGGGGGGCCGATCAATGAGCAGTTCTTC.

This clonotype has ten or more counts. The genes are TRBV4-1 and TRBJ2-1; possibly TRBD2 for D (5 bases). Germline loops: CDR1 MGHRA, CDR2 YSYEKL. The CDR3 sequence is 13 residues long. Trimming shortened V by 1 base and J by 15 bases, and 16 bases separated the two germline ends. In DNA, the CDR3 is TGCGCCAGCAGCCAAGGTCCCCGGGGTGGGTGGTTCTTC. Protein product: CASSQGPRGGWFF.

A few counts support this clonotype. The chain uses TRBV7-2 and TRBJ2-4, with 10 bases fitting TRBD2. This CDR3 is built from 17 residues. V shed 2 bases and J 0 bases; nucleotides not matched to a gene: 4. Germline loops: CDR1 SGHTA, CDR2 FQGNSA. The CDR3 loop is CASSLLAGVIAKNIQYF. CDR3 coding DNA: TGTGCCAGCAGCTTACTAGCGGGGGTTATAGCCAAAAACATTCAGTACTTC.

The CDR3 reads CASSPTGQGDYGYTF. The CDR3 DNA sequence: TGTGCCAGCTCACCAACGGGACAGGGGGACTATGGCTACACCTTC. This chain joins TRBV18 and TRBJ1-2; 11 nucleotides align to TRBD1. Germline loops: CDR1 KGHSH, CDR2 LQKENI. There are 15 residues in the CDR3. The V segment lost 2 bases and the J segment 3 bases; nucleotides outside the gene matches: 2.

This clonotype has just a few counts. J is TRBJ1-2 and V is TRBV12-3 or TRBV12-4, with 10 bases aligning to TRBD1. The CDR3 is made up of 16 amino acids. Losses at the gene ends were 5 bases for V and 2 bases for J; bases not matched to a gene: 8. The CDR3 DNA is TGTGCCAGCAGTCCCTCCCGGACAGGGGGAAACTATGGCTACACCTTC. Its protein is CASSPSRTGGNYGYTF.

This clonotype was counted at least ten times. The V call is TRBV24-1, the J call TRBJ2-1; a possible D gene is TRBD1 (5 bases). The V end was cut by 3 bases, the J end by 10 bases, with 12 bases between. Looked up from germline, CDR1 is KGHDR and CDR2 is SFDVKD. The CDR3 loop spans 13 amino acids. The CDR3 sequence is CATSDGGAGEQFF. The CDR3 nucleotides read TGTGCCACCAGTGATGGTGGGGCCGGGGAGCAGTTCTTC.

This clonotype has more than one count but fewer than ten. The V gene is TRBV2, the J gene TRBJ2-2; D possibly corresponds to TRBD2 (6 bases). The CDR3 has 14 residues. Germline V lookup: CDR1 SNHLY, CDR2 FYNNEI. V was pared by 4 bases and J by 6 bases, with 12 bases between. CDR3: CASSAIGGPGELFF. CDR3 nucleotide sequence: TGTGCCAGCAGTGCTATCGGGGGACCCGGGGAGCTGTTTTTT. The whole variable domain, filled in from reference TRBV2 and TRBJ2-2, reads EPEVTQTPSHQVTQMGQEVILRCVPISNHLYFYWYRQILGQKVEFLVSFYNNEISEKSEIFDDQFSVERPDGSNFTLKIRSTKLEDSAMYFCASSAIGGPGELFFGEGSRLTVL.

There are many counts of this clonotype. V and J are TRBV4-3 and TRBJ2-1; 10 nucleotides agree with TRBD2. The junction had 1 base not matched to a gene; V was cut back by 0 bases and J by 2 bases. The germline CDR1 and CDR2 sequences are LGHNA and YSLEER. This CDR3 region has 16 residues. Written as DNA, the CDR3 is TGCGCCAGCAGCCAAGATGGGACTAGCGCCTACAATGAGCAGTTCTTC. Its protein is CASSQDGTSAYNEQFF.

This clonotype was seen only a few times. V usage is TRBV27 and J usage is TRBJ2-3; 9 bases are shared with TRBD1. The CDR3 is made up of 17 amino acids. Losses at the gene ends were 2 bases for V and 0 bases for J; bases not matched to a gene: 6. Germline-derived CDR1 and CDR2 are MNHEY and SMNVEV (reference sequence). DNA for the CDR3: TGTGCCAGCAGTTTAAAAACAGGGGGCATCAGCACAGATACGCAGTATTTT. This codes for CASSLKTGGISTDTQYF.

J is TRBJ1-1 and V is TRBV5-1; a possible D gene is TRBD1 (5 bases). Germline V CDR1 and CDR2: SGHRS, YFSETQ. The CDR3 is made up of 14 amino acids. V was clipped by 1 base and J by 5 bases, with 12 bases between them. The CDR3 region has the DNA TGCGCCAGCAGCTTGCGGGGCCCAGGGACTGAAGCTTTCTTT. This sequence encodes CASSLRGPGTEAFF.

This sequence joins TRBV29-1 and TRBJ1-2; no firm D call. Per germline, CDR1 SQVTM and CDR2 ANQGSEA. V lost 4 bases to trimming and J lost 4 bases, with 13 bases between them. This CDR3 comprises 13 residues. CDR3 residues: CSVGPDGAYGYTF. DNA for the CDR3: TGCAGCGTTGGCCCGGACGGTGCCTATGGCTACACCTTC.

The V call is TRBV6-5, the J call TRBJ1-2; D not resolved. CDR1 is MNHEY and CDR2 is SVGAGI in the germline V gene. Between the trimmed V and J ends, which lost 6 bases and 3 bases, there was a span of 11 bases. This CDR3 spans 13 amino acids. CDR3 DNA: TGTGCCAGCAGGGTTAGCCTATACTATGGCTACACCTTC. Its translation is CASRVSLYYGYTF.

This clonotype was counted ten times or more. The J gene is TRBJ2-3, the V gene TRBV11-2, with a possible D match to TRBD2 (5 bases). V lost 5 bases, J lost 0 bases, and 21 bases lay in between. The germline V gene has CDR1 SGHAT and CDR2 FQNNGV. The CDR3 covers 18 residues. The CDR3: CASSDYLGNLYSTDTQYF. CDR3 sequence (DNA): TGTGCCAGCAGCGACTACCTGGGGAACCTTTATAGCACAGATACGCAGTATTTT.